This T cell receptor beta chain was observed in a study of metastatic and nonmetastatic thyroid tumors. At the level of the study: Peripheral blood and tumor or nodule samples from malignant and benign thyroid patients were compared. Study outcomes and limitations: A significant increase in TCR beta diversity was reportedly seen in malignant thyroid tumors relative to benign nodules, in blood and tumor.

On this clone: Its matching antigen is unknown.

V dropped 5 bases and J dropped 14 bases, with 19 bases sitting between them. CDR1 SGHDT and CDR2 YYEEEE come from the germline V gene. The CDR3 totals 12 residues. Among the patients, none had received any treatment before thyroid surgery. Original processing notes: The study's classifier, a distant-metastasis tool for papillary thyroid cancer, was built using CDR3 differences across clinicopathological groups. TCRdb redid the clone calls on the PCR reads using MiXCR. TCRdb assigned the V and J calls; the authors' analysis was not used. The sample shows roughly 20,000 clones, more than 25% of them seen only once.

What was sequenced was tumor tissue. This chain connects TRBV5-6 to TRBJ1-2; D might be TRBD1 (5 bases). The sequence came from a female donor with papillary thyroid cancer or a benign thyroid nodule (not recorded which). Some clones in this sample may be carry-over from other donors' samples. DNA for the CDR3: TGTGCCAGCAGTTTTGGATGGGACGGAGTAACCTTC. It codes for CASSFGWDGVTF.